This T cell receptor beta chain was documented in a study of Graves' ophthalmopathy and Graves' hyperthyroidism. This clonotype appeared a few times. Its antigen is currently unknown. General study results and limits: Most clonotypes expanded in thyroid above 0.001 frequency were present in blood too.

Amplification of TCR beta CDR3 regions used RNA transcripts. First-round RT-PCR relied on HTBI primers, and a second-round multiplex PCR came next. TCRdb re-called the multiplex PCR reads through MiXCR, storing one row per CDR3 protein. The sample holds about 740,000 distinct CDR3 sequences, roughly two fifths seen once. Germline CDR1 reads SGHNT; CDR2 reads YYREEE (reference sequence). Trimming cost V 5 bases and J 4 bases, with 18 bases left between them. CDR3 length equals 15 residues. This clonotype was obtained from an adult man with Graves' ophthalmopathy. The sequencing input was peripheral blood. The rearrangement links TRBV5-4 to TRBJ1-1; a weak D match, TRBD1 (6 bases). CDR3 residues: CASSKIADSFTEAFF. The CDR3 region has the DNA TGTGCCAGCAGTAAAATCGCGGACAGCTTCACTGAAGCTTTCTTT.